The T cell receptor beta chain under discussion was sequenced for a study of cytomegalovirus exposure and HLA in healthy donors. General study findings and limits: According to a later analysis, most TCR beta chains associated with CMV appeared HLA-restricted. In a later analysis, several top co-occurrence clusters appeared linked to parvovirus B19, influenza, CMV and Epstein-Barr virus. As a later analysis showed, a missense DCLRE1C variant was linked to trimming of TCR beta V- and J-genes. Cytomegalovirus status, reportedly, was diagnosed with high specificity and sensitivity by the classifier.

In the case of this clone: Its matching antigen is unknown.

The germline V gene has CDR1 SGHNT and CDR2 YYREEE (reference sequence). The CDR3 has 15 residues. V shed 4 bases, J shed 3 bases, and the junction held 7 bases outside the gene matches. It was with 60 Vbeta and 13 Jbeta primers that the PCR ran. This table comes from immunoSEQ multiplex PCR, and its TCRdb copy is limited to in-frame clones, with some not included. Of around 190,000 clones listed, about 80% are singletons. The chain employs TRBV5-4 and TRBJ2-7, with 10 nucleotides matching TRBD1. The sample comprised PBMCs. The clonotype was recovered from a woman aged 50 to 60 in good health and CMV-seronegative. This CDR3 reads CASSARDRGDYEQYF. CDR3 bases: TGTGCCAGCAGCGCTAGGGACAGGGGAGACTACGAGCAGTACTTC.